This T cell receptor beta chain was observed in a study of cytotoxic CD8 clonotypes in ibrutinib-treated CLL. Study results and limitations: Clonality went up at the time of ibrutinib response, stayed stable in sustained remission, and later dropped back toward its baseline level at progression.

The table lists this clone with a few counts. The antigen is unknown. Profiled with immunoSEQ multiplex PCR; TCRdb holds only in-frame clones, not every one. Of roughly 97,000 clones in the sample, about 72% were seen once. Trimming stripped 0 bases from V and 0 bases from J, with 7 bases between. The CDR3 is made up of 15 amino acids. The germline V gene has CDR1 SGHRS and CDR2 YFSETQ. The rearrangement joins TRBV5-1 to TRBJ1-5; TRBD1 might be the D (5 bases). Sequences were derived from PBMCs, sampled after 12 months of ibrutinib treatment. This TCR was sampled from a human donor with chronic lymphocytic leukemia. In nucleotides, the CDR3 is TGCGCCAGCAGCTTGGTAGGGGATAGCAATCAGCCCCAGCATTTT. Protein sequence: CASSLVGDSNQPQHF.